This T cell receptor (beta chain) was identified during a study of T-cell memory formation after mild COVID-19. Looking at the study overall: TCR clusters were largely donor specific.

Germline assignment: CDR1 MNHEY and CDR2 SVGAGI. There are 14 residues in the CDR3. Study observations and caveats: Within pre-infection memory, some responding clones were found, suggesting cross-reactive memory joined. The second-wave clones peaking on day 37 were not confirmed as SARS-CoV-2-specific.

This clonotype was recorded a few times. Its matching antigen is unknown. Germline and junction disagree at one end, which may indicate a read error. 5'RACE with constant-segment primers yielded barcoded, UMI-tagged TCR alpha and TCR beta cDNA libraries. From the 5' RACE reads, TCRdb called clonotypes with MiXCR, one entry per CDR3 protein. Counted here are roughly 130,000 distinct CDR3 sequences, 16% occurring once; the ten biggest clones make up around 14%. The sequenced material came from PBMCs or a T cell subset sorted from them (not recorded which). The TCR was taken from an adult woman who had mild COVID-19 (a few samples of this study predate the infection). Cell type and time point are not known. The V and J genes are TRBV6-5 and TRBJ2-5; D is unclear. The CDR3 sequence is CASSPDGIQGTQYF. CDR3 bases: TGTGCCAGCAGCCCCGACGGCATCCAAGGGACCCAGTACTTC.